This T cell receptor (beta chain) was identified in a study of early T cells in non-severe SARS-CoV-2 infection (dated by TCRdb to the early 2020s). Study-wide context: TCR sequencing used bulk RNA from unsorted whole blood, so alpha and beta chains could not be paired.

CDR1 MGHRA and CDR2 YSYEKL were looked up in the germline V gene. V is shortened by 2 bases, J by 1 base, and the region joining them spans 6 bases. There are 14 amino acids in the CDR3, from cysteine to phenylalanine inclusive. Only CDR3 DNA remains: 42 bases, in frame from the first base. A case-control design nested within a healthcare worker cohort in London, UK, was used, with weekly nasopharyngeal swab PCR tests and blood sampling performed. Between 23 and 31 March 2020, the week of the UK lockdown, healthcare workers were enrolled and then followed up weekly for as long as 16 weeks. Many counts were recorded for this clonotype. The antigen this receptor binds is unknown. No base quality values were provided; no much bigger clone lies one nucleotide off. Receptors were amplified or captured by 5' RACE. TCRdb shows the sequencer as NextSeq 500. The TCR library protocol attached unique molecular identifiers to individual cDNA molecules to correct for sequencing error and PCR bias. Both TCR alpha and beta chains were sequenced, and tight co-correlation was observed between alpha and beta sequence abundances in each sample. Per the authors' processing: Decombinator V4 was used to perform V gene, J gene and CDR3 annotation of TCR sequences. TCRs were defined as expanded if a significant change between any two time points was detected under a Poisson model with p below 0.0001. TCR abundances were normalised to the total number of TCRs sequenced per sample and were expressed as counts per million. MAIT TCRs were defined by TRAV1-2 paired with TRAJ12, TRAJ20 or TRAJ33, and iNKT TCRs by TRAV10 paired with TRAJ18. VDJdb, accessed on 1 November 2021, was searched for TCRs annotated for CMV, EBV and SARS-CoV-2, and TCRs annotated for more than one antigen were excluded. In-frame beta chains were kept once TCRdb had trimmed the public reads at Q25 with fastp and called clones with MiXCR. Every entry covers one CDR3 protein and lists the most common genes and DNA from its rows. The V and J calls here are based on TCRdb, not the publication. In all, the sample holds about 26,000 distinct CDR3 sequences, and about 5.1% of those were seen once. Jointly, the top ten make up approximately 3.8% of the sample.

What the study reported, not specific to this receptor: Matching against VDJdb was skewed toward anti-spike CD8 responses, likely underestimated virus-specific expansions, and missed private and CD4 specificities.

This chain is built from TRBV4-1 and TRBJ1-5; tentative D gene TRBD1, with 5 bases matching. Sequencing input: whole blood. The sequence was collected from an adult who was a healthcare worker with PCR-confirmed SARS-CoV-2 infection or an uninfected control (not recorded which). The CDR3 reads CASSQRGSNQPQHF. Read as DNA, the sequence is TGCGCCAGCAGCCAACGGGGCAGCAATCAGCCCCAGCATTTT.